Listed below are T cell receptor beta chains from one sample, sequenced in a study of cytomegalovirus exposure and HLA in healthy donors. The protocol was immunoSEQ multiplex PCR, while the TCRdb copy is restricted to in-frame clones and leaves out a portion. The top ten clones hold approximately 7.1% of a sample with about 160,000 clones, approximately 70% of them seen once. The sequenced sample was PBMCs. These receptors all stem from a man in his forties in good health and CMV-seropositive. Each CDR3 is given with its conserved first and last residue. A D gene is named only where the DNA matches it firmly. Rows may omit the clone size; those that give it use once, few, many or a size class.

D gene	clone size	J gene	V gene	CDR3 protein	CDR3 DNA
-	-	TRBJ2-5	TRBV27	CASSLRAARETQYF	TGTGCCAGCAGTTTACGCGCTGCACGGGAGACCCAGTACTTC
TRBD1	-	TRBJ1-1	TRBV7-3	CASSQQGTNTEAFF	TGTGCCAGCAGCCAACAGGGGACGAACACTGAAGCTTTCTTT
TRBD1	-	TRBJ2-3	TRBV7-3	CASSLTGGTGGDTQYF	TGTGCCAGCAGCTTAACTGGGGGGACAGGGGGAGATACGCAGTATTTT
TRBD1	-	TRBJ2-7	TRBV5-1	CASSLAGGQGYEQYF	TGCGCCAGCAGCTTGGCCGGGGGACAGGGGTACGAGCAGTACTTC
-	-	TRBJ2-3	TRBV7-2	CASSLGSRPPGDTQYF	TGTGCCAGCAGCTTAGGTTCGCGGCCCCCCGGAGATACGCAGTATTTT
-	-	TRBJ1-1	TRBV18	CASSPVGGTEAFF	TGTGCCAGCTCACCAGTAGGGGGCACTGAAGCTTTCTTT
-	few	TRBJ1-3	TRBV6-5	CASRLQGFGNTIYF	TGTGCCAGCAGATTACAGGGTTTTGGAAACACCATATATTTT
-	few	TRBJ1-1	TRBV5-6	CASSFQGRTEAFF	TGTGCCAGCAGCTTCCAGGGGCGCACTGAAGCTTTCTTT
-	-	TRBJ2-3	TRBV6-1	CASSEVAGPATQYF	TGTGCCAGCAGTGAAGTAGCAGGGCCGGCTACGCAGTATTTT
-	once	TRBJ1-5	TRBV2	CASSEGSGQGLWGNQPQHF	TGTGCCAGCAGTGAAGGTAGTGGGCAGGGGCTCTGGGGCAATCAGCCCCAGCATTTT
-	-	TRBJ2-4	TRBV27	CASGWPKNIQYF	TGTGCCAGCGGCTGGCCCAAAAACATTCAGTACTTC
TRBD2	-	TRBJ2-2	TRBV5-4	CASTIAGAVTGELFF	TGTGCCAGCACCATAGCGGGGGCCGTCACCGGGGAGCTGTTTTTT
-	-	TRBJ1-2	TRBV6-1	CASSEVSYGYTF	TGTGCCAGCAGTGAAGTCTCCTATGGCTACACCTTC
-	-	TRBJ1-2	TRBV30	CAWSDQAGYTF	TGTGCCTGGAGTGATCAGGCGGGCTACACCTTC
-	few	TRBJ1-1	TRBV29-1	CSVPVGALMNTEAFF	TGCAGCGTCCCAGTGGGGGCGCTTATGAACACTGAAGCTTTCTTT
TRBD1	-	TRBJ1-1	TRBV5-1	CASSSTGVSNTEAFF	TGCGCCAGCAGCTCGACAGGGGTGTCGAACACTGAAGCTTTCTTT
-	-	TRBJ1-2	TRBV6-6	CASTSEVNYGYTF	TGTGCCAGCACCTCGGAGGTTAACTATGGCTACACCTTC
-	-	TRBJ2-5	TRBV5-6	CASSLGSTQETQYF	TGTGCCAGCAGCTTGGGGTCTACCCAAGAGACCCAGTACTTC
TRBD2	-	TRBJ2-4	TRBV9	CASSPGGNIQYF	TGTGCCAGCAGCCCGGGGGGAAACATTCAGTACTTC
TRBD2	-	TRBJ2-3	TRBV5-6	CASSQRGRKADTQYF	TGTGCCAGCAGCCAGCGGGGCCGAAAAGCAGATACGCAGTATTTT
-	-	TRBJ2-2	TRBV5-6	CASSPGKKWANHTGELFF	TGTGCCAGCAGCCCGGGAAAAAAATGGGCGAACCACACCGGGGAGCTGTTTTTT
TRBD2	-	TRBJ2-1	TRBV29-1	CSVGGLAGVGEQFF	TGCAGCGTTGGAGGACTAGCGGGGGTAGGAGAGCAGTTCTTC
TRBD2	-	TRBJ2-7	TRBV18	CASSPSGGESEQYF	TGTGCCAGCTCCCCTAGCGGGGGCGAGAGCGAGCAGTACTTC
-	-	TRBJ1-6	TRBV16	CASSPSGYNSPLHF	TGTGCCAGCAGCCCCTCGGGGTATAATTCACCCCTCCACTTT
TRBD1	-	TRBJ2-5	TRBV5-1	CASSPGTGGETQYF	TGCGCCAGCAGTCCCGGGACAGGGGGAGAGACCCAGTACTTC
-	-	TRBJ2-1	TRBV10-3	CAISDSGQNEQFF	TGTGCCATCAGTGATTCCGGACAGAATGAGCAGTTCTTC
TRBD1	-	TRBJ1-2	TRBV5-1	CASSLEGTGDYGYTF	TGCGCCAGCAGCTTGGAAGGGACAGGGGACTATGGCTACACCTTC
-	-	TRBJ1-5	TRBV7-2	CASSLIRDTYSNQPQHF	TGTGCCAGCAGCTTAATCCGGGACACCTATAGCAATCAGCCCCAGCATTTT
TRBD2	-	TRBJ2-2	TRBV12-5	CASAPSRGGVTGELFF	TGTGCTAGTGCCCCCAGTCGGGGGGGGGTCACCGGGGAGCTGTTTTTT
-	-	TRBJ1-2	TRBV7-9	CASSPPSVAAWGYTF	TGTGCCAGCAGCCCCCCCTCGGTAGCGGCGTGGGGCTACACCTTC
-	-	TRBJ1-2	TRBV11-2	CASSPLWGPSGGYTF	TGTGCCAGCAGCCCCCTGTGGGGGCCCTCAGGTGGCTACACCTTC
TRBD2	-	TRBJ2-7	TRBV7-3	CASSFTSGDYEQYF	TGTGCCAGCAGCTTCACTAGCGGGGATTACGAGCAGTACTTC
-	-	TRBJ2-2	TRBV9	CASSEYRDAGELFF	TGTGCCAGCAGCGAGTACAGGGATGCCGGGGAGCTGTTTTTT
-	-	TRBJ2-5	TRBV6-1	CASSEGGEETQYF	TGTGCCAGCAGTGAGGGGGGAGAAGAGACCCAGTACTTC
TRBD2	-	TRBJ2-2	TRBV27	CASSFSGGGNTGELFF	TGTGCCAGCAGTTTTAGCGGGGGGGGGAACACCGGGGAGCTGTTTTTT
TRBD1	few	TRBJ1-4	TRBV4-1	CASSTPPGQTDEKLFF	TGCGCCAGCAGCACACCTCCGGGACAGACCGATGAAAAACTGTTTTTT
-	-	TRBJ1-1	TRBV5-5	CASRPYQGRNTEAFF	TGTGCCAGCAGACCTTATCAGGGGAGGAACACTGAAGCTTTCTTT
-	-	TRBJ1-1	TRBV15	CATSREGALNTEAFF	TGTGCCACCAGCAGAGAAGGGGCTCTGAACACTGAAGCTTTCTTT
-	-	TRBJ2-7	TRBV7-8	CASSPGSHEQYF	TGTGCCAGCAGCCCGGGTAGCCACGAGCAGTACTTC
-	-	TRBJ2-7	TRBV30	CAWMEQGVFHEQYF	TGTGCCTGGATGGAACAGGGAGTTTTCCACGAGCAGTACTTC
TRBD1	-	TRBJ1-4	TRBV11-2	CASTRGTGFNEKLFF	TGTGCCAGCACCAGAGGGACAGGCTTTAATGAAAAACTGTTTTTT
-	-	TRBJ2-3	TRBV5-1	CASSLFGQSTDTQYF	TGCGCCAGCAGCTTGTTCGGACAGAGCACAGATACGCAGTATTTT
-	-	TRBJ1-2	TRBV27	CASSLAGANYGYTF	TGTGCCAGCAGTTTGGCAGGGGCGAACTATGGCTACACCTTC
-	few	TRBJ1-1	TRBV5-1	CASSPITGYGAFF	TGCGCCAGCAGCCCGATTACAGGGTACGGGGCTTTCTTT
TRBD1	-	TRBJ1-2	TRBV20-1	CTSDRAYGYTF	TGCACCTCTGACAGGGCCTATGGCTACACCTTC
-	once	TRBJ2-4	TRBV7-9	CARRGRKKNIQYF	TGTGCCCGCAGAGGGAGAAAGAAAAACATTCAGTACTTC
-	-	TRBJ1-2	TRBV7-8	CASSRTSTNYGYTF	TGTGCCAGCAGCCGGACAAGTACCAACTATGGCTACACCTTC
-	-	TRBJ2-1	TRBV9	CASSVVSGSYNEQFF	TGTGCCAGCAGCGTAGTCAGCGGCTCCTACAATGAGCAGTTCTTC
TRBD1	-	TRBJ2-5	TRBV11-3	CASSDGTGSGTQYF	TGTGCCAGCAGCGACGGGACAGGGTCGGGGACCCAGTACTTC
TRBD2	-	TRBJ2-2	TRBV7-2	CASILSGGAFTGELFF	TGTGCCAGCATCCTTAGCGGGGGGGCATTCACCGGGGAGCTGTTTTTT
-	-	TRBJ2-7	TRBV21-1	CAGTGQGVCEQYF	TGTGCCGGCACGGGACAGGGGGTTTGCGAGCAGTACTTC
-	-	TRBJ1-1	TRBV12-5	CASGLGEGGTEAFF	TGTGCTAGTGGTTTGGGCGAAGGGGGCACTGAAGCTTTCTTT
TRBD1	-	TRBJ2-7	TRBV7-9	CASSLAGQGLYEQYF	TGTGCCAGCAGCTTAGCCGGACAGGGGCTCTACGAGCAGTACTTC
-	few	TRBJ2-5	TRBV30	CAWSPGLTGETQYF	TGTGCCTGGAGTCCCGGCCTAACGGGGGAGACCCAGTACTTC
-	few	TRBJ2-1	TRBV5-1	CASSSGDLQAYNEQFF	TGCGCCAGCAGCTCAGGGGACCTGCAAGCCTACAATGAGCAGTTCTTC